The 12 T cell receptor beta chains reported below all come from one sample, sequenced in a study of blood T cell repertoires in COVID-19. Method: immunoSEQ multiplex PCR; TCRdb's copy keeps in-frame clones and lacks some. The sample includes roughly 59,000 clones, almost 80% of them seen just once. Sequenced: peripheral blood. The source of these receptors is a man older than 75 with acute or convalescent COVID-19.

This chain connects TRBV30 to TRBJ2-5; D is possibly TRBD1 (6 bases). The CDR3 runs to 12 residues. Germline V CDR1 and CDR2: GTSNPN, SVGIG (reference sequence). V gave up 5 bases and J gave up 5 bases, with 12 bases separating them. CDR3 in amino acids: CAWAQGLETQYF. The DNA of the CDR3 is TGTGCCTGGGCCCAGGGGTTGGAGACCCAGTACTTC.

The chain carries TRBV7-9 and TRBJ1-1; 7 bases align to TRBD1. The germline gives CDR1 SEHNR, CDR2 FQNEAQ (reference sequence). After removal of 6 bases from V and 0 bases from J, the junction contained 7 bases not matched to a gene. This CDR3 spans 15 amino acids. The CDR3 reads CASRQRDRLNTEAFF. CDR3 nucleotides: TGTGCCAGCAGGCAACGGGACAGATTGAACACTGAAGCTTTCTTT.

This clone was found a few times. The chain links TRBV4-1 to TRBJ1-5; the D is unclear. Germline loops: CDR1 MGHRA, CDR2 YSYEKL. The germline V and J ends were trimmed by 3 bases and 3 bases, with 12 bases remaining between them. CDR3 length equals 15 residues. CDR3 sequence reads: CASSHPAGNNQPQHF. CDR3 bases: TGCGCCAGCAGCCACCCGGCGGGTAACAATCAGCCCCAGCATTTT.

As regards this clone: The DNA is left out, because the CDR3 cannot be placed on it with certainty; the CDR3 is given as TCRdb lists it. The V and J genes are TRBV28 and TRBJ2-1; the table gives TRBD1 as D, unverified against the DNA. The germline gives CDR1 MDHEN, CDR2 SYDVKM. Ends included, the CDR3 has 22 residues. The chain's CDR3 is CASSFPSARGNEQFFGGNEQFF.

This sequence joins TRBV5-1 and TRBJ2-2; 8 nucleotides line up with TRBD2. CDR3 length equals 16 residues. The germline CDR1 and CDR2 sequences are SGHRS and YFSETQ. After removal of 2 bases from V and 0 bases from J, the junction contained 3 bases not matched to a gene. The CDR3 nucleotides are TGCGCCAGCAGCTTATTAGCGGGGCCGAACACCGGGGAGCTGTTTTTT. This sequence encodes CASSLLAGPNTGELFF.

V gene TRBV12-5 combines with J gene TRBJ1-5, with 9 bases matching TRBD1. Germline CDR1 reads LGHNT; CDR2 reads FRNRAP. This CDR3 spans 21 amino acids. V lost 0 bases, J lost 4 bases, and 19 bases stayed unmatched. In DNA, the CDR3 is TGTGCTAGTGGTTTGGTTCCGAAGGGGGACAGGGCAACTGGTATTAATCAGCCCCAGCATTTT. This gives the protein CASGLVPKGDRATGINQPQHF.

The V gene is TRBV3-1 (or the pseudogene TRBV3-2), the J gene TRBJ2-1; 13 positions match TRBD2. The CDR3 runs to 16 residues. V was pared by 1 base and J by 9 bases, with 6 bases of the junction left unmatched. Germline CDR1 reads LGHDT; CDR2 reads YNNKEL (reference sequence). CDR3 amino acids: CASSQALAGGPIEQFF. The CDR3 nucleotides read TGTGCCAGCAGCCAAGCACTAGCGGGAGGGCCCATTGAGCAGTTCTTC.

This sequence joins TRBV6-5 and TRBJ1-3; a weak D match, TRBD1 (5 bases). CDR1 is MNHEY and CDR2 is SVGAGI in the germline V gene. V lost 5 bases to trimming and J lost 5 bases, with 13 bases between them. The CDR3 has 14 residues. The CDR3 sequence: CASSRDSLRNTIYF. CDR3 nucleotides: TGTGCCAGCAGTCGTGACAGTCTAAGAAACACCATATATTTT.

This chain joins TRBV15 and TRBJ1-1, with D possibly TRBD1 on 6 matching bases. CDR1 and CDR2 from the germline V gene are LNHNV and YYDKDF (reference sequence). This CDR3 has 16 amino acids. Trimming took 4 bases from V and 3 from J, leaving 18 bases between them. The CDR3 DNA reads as TGTGCCACCAGCATATCCGCATCAGGGGCCGACACTGAAGCTTTCTTT. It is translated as CATSISASGADTEAFF.

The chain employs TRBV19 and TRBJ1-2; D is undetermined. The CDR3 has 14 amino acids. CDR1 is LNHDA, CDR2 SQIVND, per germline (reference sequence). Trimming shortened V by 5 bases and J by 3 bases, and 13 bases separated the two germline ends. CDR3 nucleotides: TGTGCCAGTAGTGTTAACAGAAAGGACTATGGCTACACCTTC. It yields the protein CASSVNRKDYGYTF.

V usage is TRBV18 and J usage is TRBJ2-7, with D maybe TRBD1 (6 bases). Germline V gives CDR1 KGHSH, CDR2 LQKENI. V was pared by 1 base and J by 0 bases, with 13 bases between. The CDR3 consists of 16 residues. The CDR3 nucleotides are TGTGCCAGCTCACCACTCCCGGGGACAAGCTCCTACGAGCAGTACTTC. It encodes CASSPLPGTSSYEQYF.

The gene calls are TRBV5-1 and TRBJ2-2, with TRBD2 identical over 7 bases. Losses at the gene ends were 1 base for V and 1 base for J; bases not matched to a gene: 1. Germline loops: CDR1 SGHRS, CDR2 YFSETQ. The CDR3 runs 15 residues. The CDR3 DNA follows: TGCGCCAGCAGCTTGTTAGCGGGGAACACCGGGGAGCTGTTTTTT. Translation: CASSLLAGNTGELFF. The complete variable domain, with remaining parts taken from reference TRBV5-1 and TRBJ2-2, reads KAGVTQTPRYLIKTRGQQVTLSCSPISGHRSVSWYQQTPGQGLQFLFEYFSETQRNKGNFPGRFSGRQFSNSRSEMNVSTLELGDSALYLCASSLLAGNTGELFFGEGSRLTVL.